This T cell receptor (beta chain) was identified during a study of T cell responses to AZD1222 COVID-19 vaccine. CDR1 is SGHDT and CDR2 is YYEEEE in the germline V gene. V was pared by 4 bases and J by 1 base, with 13 bases of the junction left unmatched. The CDR3 consists of 18 residues. On this clone: Antigen unknown.

The repertoire was sequenced with immunoSEQ multiplex PCR; TCRdb's copy has only in-frame clones and lacks some. This sample has over 110,000 clones, with 90% to 95% found just once. Notes on the study in general: Spike was spanned by vaccine-associated CD4 TCRs, with dominance at 160-218 and 743-854. The donors showed a predominance of white British ancestry and of females, with possible underestimation of clonal diversity. Of spike-specific TCRs, nearly half reportedly target regions left unmutated in variants.

The sample was peripheral blood, taken after recovery from COVID-19. The clonotype comes from an adult who had recovered from COVID-19. The rearrangement links TRBV5-6 to TRBJ1-1; 10 bases agree with TRBD1. CDR3 nucleotide sequence: TGTGCCAGCAGCCTCCCGTTTGGGACAGGGGAAAAGAACACTGAAGCTTTCTTT. This translates into CASSLPFGTGEKNTEAFF.